This T cell receptor (beta chain) was obtained from a study of blood T cell repertoires in COVID-19. For the study at large: The United States, Italy and Spain supplied acute and convalescent COVID-19 samples. The analysed material was cDNA or gDNA that came from T cells, B-cell-depleted T cells, or PBMCs.

Per the authors' pipeline: For nucleated cells, counts were estimated from reference gene primer amplification. The method was immunoSEQ multiplex PCR; TCRdb's version includes in-frame clones alone and lacks a portion of them. That table is the source of V, J and clone size, and D and trimming were worked out from the DNA. Of around 120,000 clones detected, around four fifths appear once; the ten largest clones hold approximately 2.5%. Germline V gene sequence: CDR1 SGDLS, CDR2 YYNGEE. Trimming took 4 bases from V and 7 from J, leaving 14 bases between them. The CDR3 is 13 amino acids. Sequencing used peripheral blood. This chain joins TRBV9 and TRBJ1-2; no definite D call. The sequence came from a man younger than 40 with acute or convalescent COVID-19. The CDR3 here is CASSTRGASGYTF. The DNA for the CDR3 is TGTGCCAGCAGCACCCGGGGTGCGTCTGGCTACACCTTC.